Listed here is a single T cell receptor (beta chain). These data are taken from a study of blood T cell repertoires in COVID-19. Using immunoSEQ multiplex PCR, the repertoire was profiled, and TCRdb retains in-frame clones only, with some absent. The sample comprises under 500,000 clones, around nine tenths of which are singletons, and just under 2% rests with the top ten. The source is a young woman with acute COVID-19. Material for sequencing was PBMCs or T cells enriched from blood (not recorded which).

CDR3 DNA sequence: TGTGCCAGCAGTTTAGGTGGGGCAGGGGATGAAAAACTGTTTTTT. Amino acids: CASSLGGAGDEKLFF. The chain links TRBV28 to TRBJ1-4, with a possible D match to TRBD1 (6 bases). This CDR3 is built from 15 residues. CDR1 and CDR2 (germline): MDHEN, SYDVKM. The V end lost 2 bases, the J end lost 6 bases, and 13 bases lay between the germline ends. The full variable domain, rest sourced from reference TRBV28 and TRBJ1-4, is DVKVTQSSRYLVKRTGEKVFLECVQDMDHENMFWYRQDPGLGLRLIYFSYDVKMKEKGDIPEGYSVSREKKERFSLILESASTNQTSMYLCASSLGGAGDEKLFFGSGTQLSVL.